This TCR beta chain was profiled in a study of human T cells and chemical hapten exposure. Sample time point: patch test 2, 6 weeks after DPC sensitization. The sample's treatment: therapeutic diphenylcyclopropenone sensitization with weekly scalp DPC. This clonotype was seen at least ten times. TCRdb itself ran the RACE reads through MiXCR, one entry per CDR3 protein. The table has 84,000 or so distinct CDR3 sequences, about 9.4% seen once. This receptor was obtained from a woman between 25 and 40 years old with alopecia areata. Some clones in this sample may be carry-over from other donors' samples. The sequencing here drew on whole blood, taken in connection with sensitization to the hapten diphenylcyclopropenone (DPC).

CDR3 sequence: CATSDLSRTYGYTF. As DNA, the CDR3 is TGTGCCACCAGTGATTTATCACGGACCTATGGCTACACCTTC. The chain recombines TRBV24-1 with TRBJ1-2; the D is unclear. Trimming cost V 1 base and J 4 bases, with 9 bases left between them. Germline V gene data show CDR1 as KGHDR and CDR2 as SFDVKD. The CDR3 has 14 amino acids.